This T cell receptor beta chain stems from a study of identical twins. Study outcomes and limitations: There was more out-of-frame TCR alpha sharing in monozygotic twins than models estimated. The authors noted that invariant MAIT and iNKT cells could partly confound zero-insertion analyses.

Notes on this clonotype: Its antigen is not identified.

The CDR3 is 15 residues long. Germline values: CDR1 DFQATT, CDR2 SNEGSKA (reference sequence). The ends lost 5 bases at V and 7 bases at J; junction bases unmatched: 12. Each cDNA held unique molecular identifiers, and template switching gave it a universal primer site. TCRdb called the 5' RACE reads again in MiXCR, with one record for every CDR3 protein. The sample consists of about 810,000 distinct CDR3 sequences, around 12% of them appearing once. The data also belong to a second study, concerning yellow fever vaccine responses in identical twins.

Sequenced material: PBMCs. The rearrangement uses TRBV20-1 and TRBJ2-1; 9 positions match TRBD2. This TCR derives from a woman under 30 in good health. CDR3 sequence: CSAVIIAGGTNEQFF. The CDR3 region has the DNA TGCAGTGCTGTCATCATTGCGGGAGGGACTAATGAGCAGTTCTTC.